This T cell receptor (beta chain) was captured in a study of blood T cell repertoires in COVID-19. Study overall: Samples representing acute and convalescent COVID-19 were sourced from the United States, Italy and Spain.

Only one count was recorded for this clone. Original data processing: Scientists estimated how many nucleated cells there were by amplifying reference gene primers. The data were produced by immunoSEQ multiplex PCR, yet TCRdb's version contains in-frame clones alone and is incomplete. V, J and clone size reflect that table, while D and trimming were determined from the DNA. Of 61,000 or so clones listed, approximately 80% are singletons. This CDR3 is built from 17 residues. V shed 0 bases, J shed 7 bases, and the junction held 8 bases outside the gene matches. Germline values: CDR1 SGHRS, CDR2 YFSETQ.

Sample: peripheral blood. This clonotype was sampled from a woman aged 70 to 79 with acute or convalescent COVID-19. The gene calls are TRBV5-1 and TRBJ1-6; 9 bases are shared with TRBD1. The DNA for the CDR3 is TGCGCCAGCAGCTTGGCGAAAACCGGGACAGGGAATTCACCCCTCCACTTT. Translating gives CASSLAKTGTGNSPLHF.